The 4 T cell receptor beta chains listed next were all sequenced from one sample in a study of early T cells in non-severe SARS-CoV-2 infection. TCRdb called the 5' RACE reads again in MiXCR, with one record for every CDR3 protein. Among about 32,000 distinct CDR3 sequences listed, around 4% were seen once. Sequencing used whole blood. These TCRs come from an adult who was a healthcare worker with PCR-confirmed SARS-CoV-2 infection or an uninfected control (not recorded which).

This clonotype was seen at least ten times. This chain joins TRBV6-5 and TRBJ1-2; 9 bases fit TRBD1. Unmatched junction bases numbered 7, after V lost 5 bases and J lost 0 bases. Germline V CDR1 and CDR2: MNHEY, SVGAGI. This CDR3 is 16 amino acids long. CDR3 coding DNA: TGTGCCAGCAGTCCTGACAGGGGGACAGCTAACTATGGCTACACCTTC. Residues: CASSPDRGTANYGYTF.

The table lists this clonotype with many counts. This chain connects TRBV6-5 to TRBJ2-7, with a weak D call TRBD2 (6 bases). Germline CDR1 MNHEY, CDR2 SVGAGI. V lost 0 bases and J lost 4, with 13 bases in between. The CDR3 contains 15 residues. The CDR3: CASSYSGGGWYEQYF. The CDR3, as DNA: TGTGCCAGCAGTTACTCGGGTGGGGGGTGGTACGAGCAGTACTTC.

This clonotype appeared many times. The J gene is TRBJ2-2, the V gene TRBV7-6; D remains unclear. V was trimmed by 1 base and J by 1 base, leaving 4 bases between them. Per the germline V gene, CDR1 is SGHVS and CDR2 is FNYEAQ. This CDR3 has 14 amino acids. CDR3 region: CASSLDENTGELFF. In DNA, the CDR3 is TGTGCCAGCAGCTTAGACGAGAACACCGGGGAGCTGTTTTTT.

This clonotype was recorded at least ten times. This chain joins TRBV24-1 and TRBJ2-3; TRBD1 matches 9 bases. Germline V CDR1 and CDR2: KGHDR, SFDVKD. Losses at the gene ends were 4 bases for V and 6 bases for J; bases not matched to a gene: 7. The length of the CDR3 is 15 residues. Here the CDR3 DNA reads TGTGCCACCAGTGACCAGGGACAGGGCAGGGATACGCAGTATTTT. Protein product: CATSDQGQGRDTQYF.